The present T cell receptor (beta chain) was sequenced within a study of PD-L1 blockade in urothelial cancer. Trimming at V came to 3 bases and at J to 2 bases, leaving 3 bases not matched to a gene. The length of the CDR3 is 14 residues. CDR1 is LNHDA, CDR2 SQIVND, per germline (reference sequence). Sequenced by immunoSEQ multiplex PCR; TCRdb stores in-frame clones only, minus some. The sample has some 67,000 clones, around 90% seen once; the top ten hold 3% to 4%. As regards this clone: Other DNA variants within this sample encode the same CDR3.

The starting material was PBMCs, obtained around atezolizumab (anti-PD-L1) treatment. The origin of this receptor is a man between 60 and 75 years old with urothelial cancer. This chain links TRBV19 with TRBJ1-1, with 7 bases that match TRBD1. The CDR3: CASSIDRANTEAFF. The CDR3 DNA reads as TGTGCCAGTAGTATTGACAGGGCTAACACTGAAGCTTTCTTT. Supplemented by reference TRBV19 and TRBJ1-1, the full variable domain reads DGGITQSPKYLFRKEGQNVTLSCEQNLNHDAMYWYRQDPGQGLRLIYYSQIVNDFQKGDIAEGYSVSREKKESFPLTVTSAQKNPTAFYLCASSIDRANTEAFFGQGTRLTVV.